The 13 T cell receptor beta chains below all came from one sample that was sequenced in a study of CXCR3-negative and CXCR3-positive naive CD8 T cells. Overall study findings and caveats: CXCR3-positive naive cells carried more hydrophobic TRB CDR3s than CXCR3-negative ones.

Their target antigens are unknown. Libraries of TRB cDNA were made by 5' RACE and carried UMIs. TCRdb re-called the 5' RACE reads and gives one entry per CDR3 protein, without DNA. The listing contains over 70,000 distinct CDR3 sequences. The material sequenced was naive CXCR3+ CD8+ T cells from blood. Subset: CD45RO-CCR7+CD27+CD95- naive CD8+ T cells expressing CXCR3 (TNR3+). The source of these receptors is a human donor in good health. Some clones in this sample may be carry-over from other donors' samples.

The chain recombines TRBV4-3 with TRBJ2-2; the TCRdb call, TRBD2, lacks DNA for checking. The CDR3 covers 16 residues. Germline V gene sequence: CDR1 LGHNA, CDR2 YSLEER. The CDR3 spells CASSRASGGYTGELFF.

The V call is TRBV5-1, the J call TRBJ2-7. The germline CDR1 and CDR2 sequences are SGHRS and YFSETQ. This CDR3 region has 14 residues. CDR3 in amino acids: CASSFWRDSYEQYF. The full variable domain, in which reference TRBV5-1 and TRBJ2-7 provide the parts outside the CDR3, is KAGVTQTPRYLIKTRGQQVTLSCSPISGHRSVSWYQQTPGQGLQFLFEYFSETQRNKGNFPGRFSGRQFSNSRSEMNVSTLELGDSALYLCASSFWRDSYEQYFGPGTRLTVT.

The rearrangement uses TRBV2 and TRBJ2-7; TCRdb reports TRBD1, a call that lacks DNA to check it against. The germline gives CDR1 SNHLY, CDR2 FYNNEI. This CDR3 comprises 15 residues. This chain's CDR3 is CASSDPGRGTYEQYF.

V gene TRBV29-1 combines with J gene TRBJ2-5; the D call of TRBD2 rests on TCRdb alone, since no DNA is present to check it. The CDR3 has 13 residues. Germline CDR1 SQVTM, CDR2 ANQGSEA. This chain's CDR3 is CSVVGTSWETQYF. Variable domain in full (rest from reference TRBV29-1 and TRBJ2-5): SAVISQKPSRDICQRGTSLTIQCQVDSQVTMMFWYRQQPGQSLTLIATANQGSEATYESGFVIDKFPISRPNLTFSTLTVSNMSPEDSSIYLCSVVGTSWETQYFGPGTRLLVL.

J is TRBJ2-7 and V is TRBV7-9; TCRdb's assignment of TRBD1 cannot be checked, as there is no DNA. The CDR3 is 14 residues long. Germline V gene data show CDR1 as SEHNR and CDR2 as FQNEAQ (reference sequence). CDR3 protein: CASSSPQGAHEQYF. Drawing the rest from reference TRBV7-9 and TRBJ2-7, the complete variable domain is DTGVSQNPRHKITKRGQNVTFRCDPISEHNRLYWYRQTLGQGPEFLTYFQNEAQLEKSRLLSDRFSAERPKGSFSTLEIQRTEQGDSAMYLCASSSPQGAHEQYFGPGTRLTVT.

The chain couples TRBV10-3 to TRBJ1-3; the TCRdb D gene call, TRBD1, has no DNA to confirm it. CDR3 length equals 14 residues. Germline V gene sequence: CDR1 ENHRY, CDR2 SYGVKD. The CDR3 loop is CAISERGDGNTIYF.

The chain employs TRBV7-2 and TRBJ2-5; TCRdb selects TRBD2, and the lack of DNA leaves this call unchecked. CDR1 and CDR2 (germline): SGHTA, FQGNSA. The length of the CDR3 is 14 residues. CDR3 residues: CASSSLAGVETQYF. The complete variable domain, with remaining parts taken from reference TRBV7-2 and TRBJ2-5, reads GAGVSQSPSNKVTEKGKDVELRCDPISGHTALYWYRQSLGQGLEFLIYFQGNSAPDKSGLPSDRFSAERTGGSVSTLTIQRTQQEDSAVYLCASSSLAGVETQYFGPGTRLLVL.

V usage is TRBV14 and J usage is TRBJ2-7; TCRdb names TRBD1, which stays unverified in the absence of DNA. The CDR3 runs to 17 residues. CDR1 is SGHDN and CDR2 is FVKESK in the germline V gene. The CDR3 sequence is CASSYGTGEFFTDEQYF.

CDR3 region: CASSGGLGYEQYF. The genes are TRBV2 and TRBJ2-7. The CDR3 loop spans 13 amino acids. Germline V gives CDR1 SNHLY, CDR2 FYNNEI. The full variable domain, completed using reference TRBV2 and TRBJ2-7, is EPEVTQTPSHQVTQMGQEVILRCVPISNHLYFYWYRQILGQKVEFLVSFYNNEISEKSEIFDDQFSVERPDGSNFTLKIRSTKLEDSAMYFCASSGGLGYEQYFGPGTRLTVT.

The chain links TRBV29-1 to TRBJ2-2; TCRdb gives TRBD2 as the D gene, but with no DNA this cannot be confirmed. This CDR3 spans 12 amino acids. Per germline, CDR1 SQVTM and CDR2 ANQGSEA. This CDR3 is CSVAAGGGELFF.

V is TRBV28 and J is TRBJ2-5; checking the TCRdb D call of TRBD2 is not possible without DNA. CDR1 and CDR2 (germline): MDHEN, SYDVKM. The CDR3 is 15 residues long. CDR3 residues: CASSPPASGPETQYF.

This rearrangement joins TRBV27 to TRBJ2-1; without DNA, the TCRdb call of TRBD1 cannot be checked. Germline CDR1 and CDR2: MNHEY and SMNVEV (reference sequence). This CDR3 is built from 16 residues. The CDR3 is CASSLGYREIYNEQFF.

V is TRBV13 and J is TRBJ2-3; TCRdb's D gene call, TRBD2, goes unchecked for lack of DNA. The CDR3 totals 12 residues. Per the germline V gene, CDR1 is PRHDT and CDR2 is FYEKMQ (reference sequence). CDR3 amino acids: CASRRGPDTQYF.